This T cell receptor beta chain was documented in a study of T cell changes during pregnancy in multiple sclerosis. The repertoire was sequenced with immunoSEQ multiplex PCR; TCRdb's copy has only in-frame clones and lacks some. The sample gives roughly 43,000 clones, about 92% of which show up once; roughly 0.6% is in the top ten. Germline loops: CDR1 SNHLY, CDR2 FYNNEI. The V end was cut by 6 bases, the J end by 4 bases, with 9 bases between. The CDR3 totals 12 residues. The receptor was derived from a female donor with multiple sclerosis, enrolled in a pregnancy study. The material sequenced was CD4+ T cells from peripheral blood mononuclear cells, taken in the third trimester of pregnancy. V usage is TRBV2 and J usage is TRBJ1-2; no reliable D call. The chain's CDR3 is CASSVGVYGYTF. CDR3 nucleotide sequence: TGTGCCAGCAGCGTGGGCGTCTATGGCTACACCTTC.